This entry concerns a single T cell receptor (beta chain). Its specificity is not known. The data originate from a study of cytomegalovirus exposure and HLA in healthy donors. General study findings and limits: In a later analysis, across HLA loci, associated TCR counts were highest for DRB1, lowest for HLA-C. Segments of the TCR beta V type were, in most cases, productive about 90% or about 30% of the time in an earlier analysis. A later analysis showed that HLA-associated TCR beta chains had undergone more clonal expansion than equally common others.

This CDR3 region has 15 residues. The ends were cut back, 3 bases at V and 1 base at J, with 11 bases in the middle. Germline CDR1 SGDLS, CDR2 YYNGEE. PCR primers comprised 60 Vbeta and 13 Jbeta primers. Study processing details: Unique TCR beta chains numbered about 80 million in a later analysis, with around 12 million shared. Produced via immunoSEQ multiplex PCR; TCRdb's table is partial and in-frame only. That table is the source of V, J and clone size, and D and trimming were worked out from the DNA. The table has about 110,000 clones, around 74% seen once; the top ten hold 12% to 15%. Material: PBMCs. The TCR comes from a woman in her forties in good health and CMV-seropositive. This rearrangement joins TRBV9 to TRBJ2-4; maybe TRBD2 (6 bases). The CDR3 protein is CASSEEGLAKNIQYF. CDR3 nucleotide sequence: TGTGCCAGCAGCGAGGAGGGGTTGGCCAAAAACATTCAGTACTTC.